What follows is one T cell receptor (beta chain) and its context. Donors were drawn from the roughly 130-subject validation cohort, separate from the roughly 700-subject first cohort. Only in-frame clones appear in the TCRdb table, and some are missing; sequencing was by immunoSEQ multiplex PCR. Found here are hundreds of thousands of clones, roughly 90% of them singletons; the top ten hold about 11%. The data originate from a study of cytomegalovirus exposure and HLA in healthy donors. The CDR3 loop spans 15 amino acids. Germline V gene sequence: CDR1 SGHRS, CDR2 YFSETQ. Trimming shortened V by 3 bases and J by 1 base, and 11 bases separated the two germline ends.

J is TRBJ2-1 and V is TRBV5-1; no firm D call. The source material was PBMCs. The TCR was taken from a man aged 18 to 30 in good health and CMV-seropositive. As DNA, the CDR3 is TGCGCCAGCAGCTCGGCAGGTCCTTCCTACAATGAGCAGTTCTTC. Encoded protein: CASSSAGPSYNEQFF.